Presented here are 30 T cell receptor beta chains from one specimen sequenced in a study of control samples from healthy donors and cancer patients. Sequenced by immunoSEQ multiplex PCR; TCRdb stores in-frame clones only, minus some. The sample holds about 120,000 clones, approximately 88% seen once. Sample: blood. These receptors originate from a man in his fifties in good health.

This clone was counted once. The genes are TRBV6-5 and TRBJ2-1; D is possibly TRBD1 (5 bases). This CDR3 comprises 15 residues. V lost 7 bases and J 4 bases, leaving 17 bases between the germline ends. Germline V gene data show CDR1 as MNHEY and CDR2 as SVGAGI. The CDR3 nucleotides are TGTGCCAGCACCTTCAGGGCCATACCATACAATGAGCAGTTCTTC. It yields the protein CASTFRAIPYNEQFF.

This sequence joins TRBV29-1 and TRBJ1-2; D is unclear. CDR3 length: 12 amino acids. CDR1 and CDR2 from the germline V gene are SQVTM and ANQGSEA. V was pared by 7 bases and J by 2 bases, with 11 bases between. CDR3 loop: CSADWGNYGYTF. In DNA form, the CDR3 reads TGCAGCGCTGACTGGGGAAACTATGGCTACACCTTC.

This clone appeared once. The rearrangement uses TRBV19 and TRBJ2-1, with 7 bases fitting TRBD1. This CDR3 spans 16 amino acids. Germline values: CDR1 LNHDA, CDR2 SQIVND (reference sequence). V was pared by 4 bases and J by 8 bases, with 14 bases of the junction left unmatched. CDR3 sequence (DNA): TGTGCCAGTAGTACCCGGAAGGGGGCCCCCTCGGATGAGCAGTTCTTC. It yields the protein CASSTRKGAPSDEQFF. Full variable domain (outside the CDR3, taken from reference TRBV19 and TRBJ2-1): DGGITQSPKYLFRKEGQNVTLSCEQNLNHDAMYWYRQDPGQGLRLIYYSQIVNDFQKGDIAEGYSVSREKKESFPLTVTSAQKNPTAFYLCASSTRKGAPSDEQFFGPGTRLTVL.

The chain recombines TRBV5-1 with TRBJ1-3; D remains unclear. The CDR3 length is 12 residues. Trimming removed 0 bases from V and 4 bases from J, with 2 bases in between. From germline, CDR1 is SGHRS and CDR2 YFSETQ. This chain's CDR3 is CASSLDGNTIYF. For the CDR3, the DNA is TGCGCCAGCAGCTTGGACGGAAACACCATATATTTT.

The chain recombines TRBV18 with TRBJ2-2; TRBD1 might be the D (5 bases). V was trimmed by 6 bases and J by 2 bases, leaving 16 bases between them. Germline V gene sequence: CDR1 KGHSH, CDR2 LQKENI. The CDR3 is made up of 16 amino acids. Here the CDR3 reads CASSPFPQVNTGELFF. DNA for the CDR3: TGTGCCAGCTCCCCTTTCCCACAGGTTAACACCGGGGAGCTGTTTTTT.

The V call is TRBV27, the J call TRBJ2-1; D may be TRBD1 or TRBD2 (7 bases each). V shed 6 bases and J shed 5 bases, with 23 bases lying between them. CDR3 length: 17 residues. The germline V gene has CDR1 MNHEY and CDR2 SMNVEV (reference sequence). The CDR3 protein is CASSPFPRGGQDNEQFF. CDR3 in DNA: TGTGCCAGCAGCCCCTTCCCCAGGGGGGGCCAGGACAATGAGCAGTTCTTC.

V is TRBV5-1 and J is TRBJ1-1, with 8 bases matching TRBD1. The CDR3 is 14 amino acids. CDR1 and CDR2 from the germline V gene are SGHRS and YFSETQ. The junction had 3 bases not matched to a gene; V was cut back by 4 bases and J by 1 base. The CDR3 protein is CASSVQGGNTEAFF. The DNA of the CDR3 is TGCGCCAGCAGCGTACAGGGGGGGAACACTGAAGCTTTCTTT. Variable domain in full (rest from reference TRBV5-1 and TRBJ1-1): KAGVTQTPRYLIKTRGQQVTLSCSPISGHRSVSWYQQTPGQGLQFLFEYFSETQRNKGNFPGRFSGRQFSNSRSEMNVSTLELGDSALYLCASSVQGGNTEAFFGQGTRLTVV.

As DNA, the CDR3 is TGCGCCAGCAGCCAAGATGACCCGCCCCAAGAGACCCAGTACTTC. Translated: CASSQDDPPQETQYF. The rearrangement links TRBV4-3 to TRBJ2-5, with D unresolved. The CDR3 runs to 15 residues. The germline V gene has CDR1 LGHNA and CDR2 YSLEER. Trimming took 0 bases from V and 1 from J, leaving 9 bases between them.

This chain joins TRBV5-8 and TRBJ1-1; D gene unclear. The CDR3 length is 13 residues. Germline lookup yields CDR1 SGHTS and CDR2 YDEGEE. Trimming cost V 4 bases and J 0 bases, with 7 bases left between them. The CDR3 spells CASSLQLNTEAFF. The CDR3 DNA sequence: TGTGCCAGCAGCCTACAGCTGAACACTGAAGCTTTCTTT.

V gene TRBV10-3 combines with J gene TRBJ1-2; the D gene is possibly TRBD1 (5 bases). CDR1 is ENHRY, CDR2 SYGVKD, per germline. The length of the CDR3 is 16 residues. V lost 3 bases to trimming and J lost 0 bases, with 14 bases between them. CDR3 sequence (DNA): TGTGCCATCAGTGATACCCAGGGACGTACTAACTATGGCTACACCTTC. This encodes CAISDTQGRTNYGYTF.

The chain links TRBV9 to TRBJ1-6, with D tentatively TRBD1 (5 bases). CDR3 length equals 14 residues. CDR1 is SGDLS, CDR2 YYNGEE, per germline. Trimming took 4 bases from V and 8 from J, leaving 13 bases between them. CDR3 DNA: TGTGCCAGCAGCCCTCAGGGAGGGGATTCACCCCTCCACTTT. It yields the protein CASSPQGGDSPLHF. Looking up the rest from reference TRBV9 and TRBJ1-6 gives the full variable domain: DSGVTQTPKHLITATGQRVTLRCSPRSGDLSVYWYQQSLDQGLQFLIQYYNGEERAKGNILERFSAQQFPDLHSELNLSSLELGDSALYFCASSPQGGDSPLHFGNGTRLTVT.

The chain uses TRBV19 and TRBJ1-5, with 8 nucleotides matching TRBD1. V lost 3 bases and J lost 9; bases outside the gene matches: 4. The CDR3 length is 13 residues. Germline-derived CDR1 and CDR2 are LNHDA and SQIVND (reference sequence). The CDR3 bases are TGTGCCAGTAGTATGGACAGGGAAAGGCCCCAGCATTTT. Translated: CASSMDRERPQHF.

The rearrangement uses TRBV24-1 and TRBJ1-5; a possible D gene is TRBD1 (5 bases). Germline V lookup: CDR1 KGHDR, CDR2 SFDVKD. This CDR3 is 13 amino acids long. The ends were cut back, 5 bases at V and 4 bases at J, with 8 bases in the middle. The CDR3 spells CATSAGGNQPQHF. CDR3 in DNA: TGTGCCACCAGTGCCGGGGGGAATCAGCCCCAGCATTTT.

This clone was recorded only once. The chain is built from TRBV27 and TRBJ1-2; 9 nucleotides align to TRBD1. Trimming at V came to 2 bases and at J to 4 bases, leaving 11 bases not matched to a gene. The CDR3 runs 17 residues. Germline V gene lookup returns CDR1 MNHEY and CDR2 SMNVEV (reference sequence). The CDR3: CASSLTGQGFRIYGYTF. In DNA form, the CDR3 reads TGTGCCAGCAGTTTAACCGGACAGGGGTTTCGTATCTATGGCTACACCTTC.

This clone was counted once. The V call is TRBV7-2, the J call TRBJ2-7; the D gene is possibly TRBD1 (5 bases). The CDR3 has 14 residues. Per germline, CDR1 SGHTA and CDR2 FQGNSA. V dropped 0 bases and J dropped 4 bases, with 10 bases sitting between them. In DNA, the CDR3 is TGTGCCAGCAGCTTAGCAGGGCAGGGTTACGAGCAGTACTTC. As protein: CASSLAGQGYEQYF.

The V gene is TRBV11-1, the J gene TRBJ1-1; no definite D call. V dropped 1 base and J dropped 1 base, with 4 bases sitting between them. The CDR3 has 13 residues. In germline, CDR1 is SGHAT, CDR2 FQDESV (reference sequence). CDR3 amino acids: CASSLEGNTEAFF. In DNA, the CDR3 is TGTGCCAGCAGCTTAGAGGGGAACACTGAAGCTTTCTTT.

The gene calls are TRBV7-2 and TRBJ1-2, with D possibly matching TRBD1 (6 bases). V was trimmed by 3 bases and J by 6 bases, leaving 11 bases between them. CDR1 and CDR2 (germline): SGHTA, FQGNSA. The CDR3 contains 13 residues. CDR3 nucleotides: TGTGCCAGCAGCTTGGGGGGCGAAGATGGCTACACCTTC. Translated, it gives CASSLGGEDGYTF.

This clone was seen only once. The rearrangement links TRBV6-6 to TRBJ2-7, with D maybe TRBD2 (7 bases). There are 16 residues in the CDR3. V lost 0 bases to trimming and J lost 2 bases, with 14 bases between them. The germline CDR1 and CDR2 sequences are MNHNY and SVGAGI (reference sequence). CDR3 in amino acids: CASSYSGGGAAYEQYF. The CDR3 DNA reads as TGTGCCAGCAGTTACTCGGGAGGGGGGGCCGCCTACGAGCAGTACTTC.

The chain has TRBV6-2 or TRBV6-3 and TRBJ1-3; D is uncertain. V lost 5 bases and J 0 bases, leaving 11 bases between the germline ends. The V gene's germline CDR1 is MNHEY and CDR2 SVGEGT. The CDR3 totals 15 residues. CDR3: CASSLTARSGNTIYF. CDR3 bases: TGTGCCAGCAGTCTAACAGCGCGCTCTGGAAACACCATATATTTT.

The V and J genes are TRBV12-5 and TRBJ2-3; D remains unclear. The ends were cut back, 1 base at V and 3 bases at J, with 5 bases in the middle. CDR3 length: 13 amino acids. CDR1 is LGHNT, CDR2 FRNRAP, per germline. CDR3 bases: TGTGCTAGTGGTTTGGGGGGAACAGATACGCAGTATTTT. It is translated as CASGLGGTDTQYF. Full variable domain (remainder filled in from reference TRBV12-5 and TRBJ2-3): DARVTQTPRHKVTEMGQEVTMRCQPILGHNTVFWYRQTMMQGLELLAYFRNRAPLDDSGMPKDRFSAEMPDATLATLKIQPSEPRDSAVYFCASGLGGTDTQYFGPGTRLTVL.

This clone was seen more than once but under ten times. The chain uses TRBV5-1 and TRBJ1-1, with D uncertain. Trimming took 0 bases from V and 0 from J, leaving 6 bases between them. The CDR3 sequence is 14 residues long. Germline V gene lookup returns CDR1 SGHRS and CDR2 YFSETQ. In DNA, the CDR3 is TGCGCCAGCAGCTTGGACGCAATGAACACTGAAGCTTTCTTT. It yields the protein CASSLDAMNTEAFF.

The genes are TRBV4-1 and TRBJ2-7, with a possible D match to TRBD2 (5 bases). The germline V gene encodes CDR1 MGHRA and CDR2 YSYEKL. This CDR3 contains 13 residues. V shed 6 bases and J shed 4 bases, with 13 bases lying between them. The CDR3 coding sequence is TGCGCCAGCAGTCCGGGAAGAGATTACGAGCAGTACTTC. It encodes CASSPGRDYEQYF.

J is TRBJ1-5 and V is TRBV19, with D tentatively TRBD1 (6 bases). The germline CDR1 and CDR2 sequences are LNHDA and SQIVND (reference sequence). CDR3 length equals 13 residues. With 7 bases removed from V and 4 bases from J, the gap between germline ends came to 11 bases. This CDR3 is CASNGRGNQPQHF. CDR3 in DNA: TGTGCCAGTAATGGGAGGGGGAATCAGCCCCAGCATTTT. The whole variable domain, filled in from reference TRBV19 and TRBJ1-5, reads DGGITQSPKYLFRKEGQNVTLSCEQNLNHDAMYWYRQDPGQGLRLIYYSQIVNDFQKGDIAEGYSVSREKKESFPLTVTSAQKNPTAFYLCASNGRGNQPQHFGDGTRLSIL.

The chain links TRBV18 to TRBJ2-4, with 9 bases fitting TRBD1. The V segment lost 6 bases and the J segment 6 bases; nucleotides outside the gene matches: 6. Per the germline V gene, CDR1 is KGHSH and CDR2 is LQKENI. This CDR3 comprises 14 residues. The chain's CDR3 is CASSRPGQGNIQYF. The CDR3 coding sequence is TGTGCCAGCTCCCGGCCGGGACAGGGAAACATTCAGTACTTC. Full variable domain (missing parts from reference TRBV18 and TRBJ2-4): NAGVMQNPRHLVRRRGQEARLRCSPMKGHSHVYWYRQLPEEGLKFMVYLQKENIIDESGMPKERFSAEFPKEGPSILRIQQVVRGDSAAYFCASSRPGQGNIQYFGAGTRLSVL.

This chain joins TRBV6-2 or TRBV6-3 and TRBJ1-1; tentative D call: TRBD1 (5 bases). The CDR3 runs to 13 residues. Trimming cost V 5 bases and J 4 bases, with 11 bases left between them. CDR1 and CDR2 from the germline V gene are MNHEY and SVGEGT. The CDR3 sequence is CASSAIRGTEAFF. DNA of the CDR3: TGTGCCAGCAGTGCGATTAGGGGCACTGAAGCTTTCTTT.

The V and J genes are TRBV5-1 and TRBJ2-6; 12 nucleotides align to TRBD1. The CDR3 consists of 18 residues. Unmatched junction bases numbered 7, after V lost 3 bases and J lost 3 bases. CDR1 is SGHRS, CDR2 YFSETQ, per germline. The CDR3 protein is CASSSWDRGLFGANVLTF. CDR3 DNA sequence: TGCGCCAGCAGCTCCTGGGACAGGGGGCTCTTTGGGGCCAACGTCCTGACTTTC.

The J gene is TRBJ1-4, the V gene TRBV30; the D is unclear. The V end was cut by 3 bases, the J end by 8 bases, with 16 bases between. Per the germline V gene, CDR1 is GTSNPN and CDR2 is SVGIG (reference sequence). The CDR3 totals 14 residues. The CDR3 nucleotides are TGTGCCTGGAGCACGGACGTGACGGGGGAAAAACTGTTTTTT. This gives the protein CAWSTDVTGEKLFF.

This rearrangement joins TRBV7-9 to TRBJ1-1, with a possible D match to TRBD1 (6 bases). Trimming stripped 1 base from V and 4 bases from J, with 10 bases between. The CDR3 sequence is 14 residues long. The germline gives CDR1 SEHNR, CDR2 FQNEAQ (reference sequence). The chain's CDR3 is CASSLVGASTEAFF. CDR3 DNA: TGTGCCAGCAGCTTAGTGGGGGCTAGCACTGAAGCTTTCTTT. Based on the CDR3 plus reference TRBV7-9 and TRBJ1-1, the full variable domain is DTGVSQNPRHKITKRGQNVTFRCDPISEHNRLYWYRQTLGQGPEFLTYFQNEAQLEKSRLLSDRFSAERPKGSFSTLEIQRTEQGDSAMYLCASSLVGASTEAFFGQGTRLTVV.

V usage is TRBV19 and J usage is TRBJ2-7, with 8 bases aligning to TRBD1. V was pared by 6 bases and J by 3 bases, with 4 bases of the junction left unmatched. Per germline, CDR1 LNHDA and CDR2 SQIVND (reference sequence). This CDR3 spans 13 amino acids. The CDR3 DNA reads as TGTGCCAGTAGGGGACAGGCGGACTACGAGCAGTACTTC. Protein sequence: CASRGQADYEQYF.

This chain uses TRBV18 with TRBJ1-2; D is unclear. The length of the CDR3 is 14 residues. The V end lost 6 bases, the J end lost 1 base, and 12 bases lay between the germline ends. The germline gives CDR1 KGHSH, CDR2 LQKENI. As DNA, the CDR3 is TGTGCCAGCTCCCGGAGTAGGTTTAACTATGGCTACACCTTC. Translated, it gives CASSRSRFNYGYTF.